This record looks at one TCR beta chain sequence and its context. This entry belongs to a study of shared clonotypes between healthy human individuals. Using immunoSEQ multiplex PCR, the repertoire was profiled, and TCRdb retains in-frame clones only, with some absent. Here the sample spans roughly 2.1 million clones, about 93% being singletons. CD8 cells classed as naive were CD45RO-negative and positively selected for CCR7, excluding terminally differentiated effector memory CD45RA+ cells. V was pared by 7 bases and J by 8 bases, with 11 bases of the junction left unmatched. CDR3 length: 13 residues. From germline, CDR1 is SGHRS and CDR2 YFSETQ.

The clonotype comes from a man between 18 and 35 years old in good health. Some clones in this sample may be carry-over from other donors' samples. The sequenced sample consisted of naive CD8+ T cells from PBMCs. The rearrangement links TRBV5-1 to TRBJ1-2; 7 nucleotides agree with TRBD1. The CDR3 is CASGDRVGGGYTF. The DNA for the CDR3 is TGCGCCAGCGGAGACAGGGTCGGTGGCGGCTACACCTTC. Looking up the rest from reference TRBV5-1 and TRBJ1-2 gives the full variable domain: KAGVTQTPRYLIKTRGQQVTLSCSPISGHRSVSWYQQTPGQGLQFLFEYFSETQRNKGNFPGRFSGRQFSNSRSEMNVSTLELGDSALYLCASGDRVGGGYTFGSGTRLTVV.